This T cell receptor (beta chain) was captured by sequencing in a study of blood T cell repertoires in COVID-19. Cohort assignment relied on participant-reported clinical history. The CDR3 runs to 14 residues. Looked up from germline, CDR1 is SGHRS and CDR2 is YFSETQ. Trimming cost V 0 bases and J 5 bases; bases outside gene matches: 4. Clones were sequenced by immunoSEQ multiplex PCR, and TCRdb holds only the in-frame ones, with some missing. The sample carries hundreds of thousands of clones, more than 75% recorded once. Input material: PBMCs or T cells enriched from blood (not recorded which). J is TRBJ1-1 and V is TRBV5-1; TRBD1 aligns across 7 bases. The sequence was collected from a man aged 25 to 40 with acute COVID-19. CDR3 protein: CASSLAGRGTEAFF. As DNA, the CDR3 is TGCGCCAGCAGCTTGGCAGGCAGGGGGACTGAAGCTTTCTTT.